This T cell receptor beta chain originates from a study of Graves' ophthalmopathy and Graves' hyperthyroidism (dated by TCRdb to the late 2010s). For the study in its entirety: Peripheral blood was collected before any treatment was given, at the time of initial diagnosis. The study used signatures of the TCR beta repertoire to tell Graves' ophthalmopathy apart from Graves' hyperthyroidism and to predict which patients would progress to ophthalmopathy. In total, around 140 blood samples were TCR-sequenced: around 42 ophthalmopathy, approximately 80 hyperthyroidism and roughly 17 hyperthyroidism-to-ophthalmopathy patients. A discovery set of 100 patients (more than 40 ophthalmopathy, 57 stable hyperthyroidism) was enrolled to explore V-J signatures distinguishing ophthalmopathy from hyperthyroidism. An independent validation cohort comprised 18 hyperthyroidism patients and roughly 15 patients who later progressed from hyperthyroidism to ophthalmopathy. In several hyperthyroidism patients, the T-cell repertoire of thyroid tissue was compared with the T-cell repertoire of blood. Following sampling, methimazole starting at 30 mg daily was administered to hyperthyroidism patients, and high-dose intravenous methylprednisolone was administered to ophthalmopathy patients.

TCR beta CDR3 regions were amplified from RNA transcripts for repertoire sequencing. HTBI primers and the Qiagen OneStep RT-PCR kit were used in a first-round RT-PCR, which was followed by a second-round multiplex PCR, size selection and purification. Sequencing of the libraries was carried out on an Illumina HiSeq2000 in paired-end mode with 100 bp reads. The original pipeline was this. Reads were processed with SOAPnuke, discarding reads with adapters, uncalled bases, mean Phred below 15, or no exact constant-primer or identifier match. COPE v1.2.5 was used to merge high-quality paired reads. Each unique nucleotide sequence was treated as a clonotype, and MiTCR v1.1 was used to align the clonotypes to the IMGT TRB V, D and J references. The analysis was limited to V-J combinations with a frequency above 0.0001, which together covered 99.2% of the repertoires. For each V-J combination, a TCR clonal expansion and chaos score was defined as the ratio of F50 clonal expansion to chaos observed in the TCRdist matrix. Features were reduced by Welch's t-statistics and random forest to 10 to 15 V-J combinations, which fed a naive Bayes classifier. The Morisita-Horn index was used to measure how similar the thyroid and blood repertoires were. Starting from the raw public reads, TCRdb applied fastp trimming at Q25, assembled clones with MiXCR and retained in-frame beta chains. Entries that share a CDR3 protein sequence are merged under the most common genes and DNA. The V and J calls shown here were made by TCRdb, not taken from the authors' results. This sample comprises some 350,000 distinct CDR3 sequences, roughly a sixth of them detected only once. Of the sample, roughly 2.3% falls within the top ten clones.

This clonotype was seen only a few times. The target of this receptor is not known. Base qualities are not at hand, and no much larger clone is one base apart. What the work shows at the level of the full study, not this receptor alone: In validation, the model predicted ophthalmopathy progression with over 60% sensitivity and less than 80% specificity; 12 predicted patients were CT-confirmed with GO in a median of about 7.1 months. Sample size was not predetermined statistically, and investigators were not blinded to group allocation. In cross-validation, the 13-signature model distinguished ophthalmopathy from stable hyperthyroidism with around 90% sensitivity and 81% to 82% specificity, while in the test set the corresponding values were around 79% and 71%. Most expanded thyroid clonotypes with frequency above 0.001 were also detected in blood, suggesting blood repertoires may reflect the thyroid immune response.

Hyperthyroidism was defined as stable when no progression to ophthalmopathy occurred within 18 months of follow-up. Hyperthyroidism patients were newly diagnosed, were aged 18 to 65 years, and had a disease duration under 2 months. Patients were excluded if they had other autoimmune diseases, uncontrolled infections, pregnancy or lactation. Diagnosis relied on clinical symptoms, serum thyroxine, TRAb, thyroid ultrasound and orbital computed tomography. Ficoll-Paque density gradient centrifugation was used to isolate PBMCs from about 9.4 ml of fresh peripheral blood. Trizol reagent was used to extract the total RNA, and its quality was then checked on an Agilent 2100 Bioanalyzer. The source of this sequence is an adult woman with stable Graves' hyperthyroidism. Sequencing used peripheral blood.

The DNA is TGCGCCAGATCGGGAGCGGGATTCCCGAACACCGGGGAGCTGTTTTTT. The resulting protein is CARSGAGFPNTGELFF. The sequence joins TRBV10-1 to TRBJ2-2; TRBD2 matches 7 bases in the middle. Here V drops 9 bases and J drops 0 bases, and the junction holds 10 bases not matched to any gene. From the cysteine through the phenylalanine, the CDR3 covers 16 amino acids. Kept here is only the CDR3 DNA, which spans 48 bases and is read in frame from base 1. For CDR1 and CDR2, the germline V gene (reference sequence) lists WNHNN and SYGVQD.